This T cell receptor beta chain was sequenced in a study of regulatory T cells in long-lasting Graves disease. Time point: newly diagnosed GD, antithyroid drugs for less than 3 months. Extracted RNA from PBMCs served as the source of the TCR library. This clonotype was counted many times. V lost 4 bases, J lost 7 bases, and 11 bases lay in between. The CDR3 is made up of 13 amino acids. Germline CDR1 reads WSHSY; CDR2 reads SAAADI. HTBI primers from iRepertoire and Arm-PCR of CDR3 regions yielded the TCR beta libraries. TCRdb reprocessed the multiplex PCR reads via MiXCR and lists one record per CDR3 protein. The repertoire consists of 540,000 or so distinct CDR3 sequences, with around an eighth occurring once and the leading ten covering roughly a tenth. These same data were also listed under a study on T cells in Graves' hyperthyroidism and ophthalmopathy.

The chain recombines TRBV10-2 with TRBJ2-1, with D possibly matching TRBD2 (7 bases). Material: peripheral blood mononuclear cells (PBMCs), obtained at new diagnosis, from a patient treated with antithyroid drugs. The source of this sequence is a man aged 25-45 years with Graves disease. CDR3: CASSGRGGNEQFF. The CDR3 DNA reads as TGCGCCAGCAGTGGTAGGGGGGGGAATGAGCAGTTCTTC.